A single TCR beta chain is shown here with its context. The repertoire was sequenced with immunoSEQ multiplex PCR; TCRdb's copy has only in-frame clones and lacks some. The sample has roughly 70,000 clones, roughly nine tenths seen once; the top ten hold approximately 0.39%. This sample is part of a study of technical replicates of blood from a handful of donors. The CDR3 spans 12 residues. The ends were cut back, 1 base at V and 6 bases at J, with 8 bases in the middle. Per the germline V gene, CDR1 is SGHNT and CDR2 is YYREEE (reference sequence). The receptor comes from a human donor in good health. The specimen sequenced was T cells isolated from PBMCs. This sequence joins TRBV5-4 and TRBJ2-7; D is uncertain. CDR3 bases: TGTGCCAGCAGCTTGCAGGATCGCGAGCAGTACTTC. This encodes CASSLQDREQYF.